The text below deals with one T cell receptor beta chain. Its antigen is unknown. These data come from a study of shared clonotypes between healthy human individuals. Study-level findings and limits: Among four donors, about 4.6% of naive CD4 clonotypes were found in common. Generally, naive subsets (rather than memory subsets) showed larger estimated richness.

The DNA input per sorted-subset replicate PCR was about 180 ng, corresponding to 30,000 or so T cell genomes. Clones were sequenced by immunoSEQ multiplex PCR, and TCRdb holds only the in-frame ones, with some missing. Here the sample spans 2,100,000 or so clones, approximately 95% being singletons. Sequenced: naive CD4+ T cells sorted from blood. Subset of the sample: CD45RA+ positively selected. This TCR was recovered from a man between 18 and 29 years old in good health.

The DNA for the CDR3 is TGTGCCAGCTCACCCCCCCGAGGACAGGGTAATGAAAAACTGTTTTTT. Amino acids: CASSPPRGQGNEKLFF. J is TRBJ1-4 and V is TRBV18, with TRBD1 matching 8 bases. CDR1 and CDR2 (germline): KGHSH, LQKENI. The V and J ends lost 3 bases and 4 bases, in that order; junction bases with no gene match: 7. CDR3 length: 16 amino acids. The whole variable domain, remainder taken from reference TRBV18 and TRBJ1-4, is NAGVMQNPRHLVRRRGQEARLRCSPMKGHSHVYWYRQLPEEGLKFMVYLQKENIIDESGMPKERFSAEFPKEGPSILRIQQVVRGDSAAYFCASSPPRGQGNEKLFFGSGTQLSVL.